The 14 T cell receptor beta chains presented below share a single source sample, sequenced in a study of T cells after yellow fever vaccination (dated by TCRdb to the late 2010s). Libraries were built with 5' RACE. The sequencing machine was an Illumina HiSeq 2500. TCRdb's own reprocessing of the public reads used fastp at Q25 and MiXCR and kept productive beta chains. Identical CDR3 protein sequences are pooled into one entry, listed with their most common genes and DNA. Present in this sample are about 73,000 distinct CDR3 sequences, 7.7% of which were seen just once. The ten largest clones represent roughly two fifths of the sample. The sample's treatment or condition label, in plain terms: live attenuated yellow fever vaccine strain. The material was CD8+ T cells sorted from PBMCs, obtained on the day of the yellow fever booster vaccination. The receptors were gathered from a man aged 25-40 years who received the YFV17D yellow fever vaccine.

A few counts support this clonotype. The chain links TRBV12-3 or TRBV12-4 to TRBJ2-1, with D hard to call. The V gene lost 5 bases and the J gene lost 10 bases, with 12 bases spanning the gap. The CDR3 is made up of 12 amino acids. The CDR3 region has the DNA TGTGCCAGCAGTCCGTCCTCCGGGGAGCAGTTCTTC. This gives the protein CASSPSSGEQFF.

J is TRBJ2-2 and V is TRBV13; no clear D. The V end was cut by 4 bases, the J end by 6 bases, with 12 bases between. The CDR3 has 14 amino acids. Germline V gene sequence: CDR1 PRHDT, CDR2 FYEKMQ (reference sequence). CDR3 in amino acids: CASSSPNVPGELFF. In DNA, the CDR3 is TGTGCCAGCAGCTCCCCCAACGTCCCCGGGGAGCTGTTTTTT. Looking up the rest from reference TRBV13 and TRBJ2-2 gives the full variable domain: AAGVIQSPRHLIKEKRETATLKCYPIPRHDTVYWYQQGPGQDPQFLISFYEKMQSDKGSIPDRFSAQQFSDYHSELNMSSLELGDSALYFCASSSPNVPGELFFGEGSRLTVL.

This clonotype has a handful of counts. This chain's CDR3 is CASTWSAGGLNEQFF. The CDR3 bases are TGTGCCAGCACTTGGAGCGCGGGAGGGCTCAATGAGCAGTTCTTC. This chain links TRBV25-1 with TRBJ2-1; TRBD2 aligns across 9 bases. Per the germline V gene, CDR1 is MGHDK and CDR2 is SYGVNS. V dropped 7 bases and J dropped 6; count of bases not matched to a gene: 10. CDR3 length: 15 residues.

This clonotype came up many times. V gene TRBV3-1 combines with J gene TRBJ2-5; 12 bases line up with TRBD2. V shed 4 bases, J shed 2 bases, and the junction held 8 bases outside the gene matches. The CDR3 loop spans 17 amino acids. Germline-derived CDR1 and CDR2 are LGHDT and YNNKEL (reference sequence). In DNA form, the CDR3 reads TGTGCCAGCAGCCGATTCACCCTAGCGGGAGGGCAAGAGACCCAGTACTTC. As protein: CASSRFTLAGGQETQYF.

This clonotype has only a few counts. The chain carries TRBV9 and TRBJ1-1; the D is unclear. Trimming cost V 0 bases and J 8 bases, with 17 bases left between them. The CDR3 spans 15 residues. Per germline, CDR1 SGDLS and CDR2 YYNGEE. CDR3 coding DNA: TGTGCCAGCAGCGTAGGCGGGCAGATACTACAAGAAGCTTTCTTT. Amino acid sequence: CASSVGGQILQEAFF.

This clonotype showed up many times. The rearrangement uses TRBV4-3 and TRBJ2-1; 10 bases are a match to TRBD2. V lost 0 bases and J lost 9; bases outside the gene matches: 8. Germline lookup yields CDR1 LGHNA and CDR2 YSLEER. CDR3 length equals 16 residues. The CDR3 protein is CASSQDTAGGGGEQFF. The CDR3 nucleotides read TGCGCCAGCAGCCAAGACACAGCGGGAGGGGGCGGTGAGCAGTTCTTC.

This clonotype occurred a few times. V is TRBV12-3 or TRBV12-4 and J is TRBJ1-1; a weak D match, TRBD1 (6 bases). The CDR3 totals 13 residues. The V and J ends lost 6 bases and 4 bases respectively, with 12 bases between them. For the CDR3, the DNA is TGTGCCAGCAGCACAACAGGGCTCACTGAAGCTTTCTTT. Translating it yields CASSTTGLTEAFF.

This clonotype was recorded a few times. The CDR3 bases are TGTGCCAGTAGTATAGGACTAGGCGGCTACGAGCAGTACTTC. Its translation: CASSIGLGGYEQYF. The J gene is TRBJ2-7, the V gene TRBV19; possibly TRBD2 for D (6 bases). Germline V gene lookup returns CDR1 LNHDA and CDR2 SQIVND (reference sequence). Trimming removed 1 base at V and 3 bases at J, with 10 bases between. There are 14 residues in the CDR3.

The chain has TRBV11-2 and TRBJ2-2; 9 nucleotides match TRBD1. CDR3 length equals 15 residues. Germline V CDR1 and CDR2: SGHAT, FQNNGV. The J segment lost 3 bases and the V segment lost 3 bases, leaving 2 bases of the junction unmatched. Written as DNA, the CDR3 is TGTGCCAGCAGCTTGACAGGGGGGTACACCGGGGAGCTGTTTTTT. It is translated as CASSLTGGYTGELFF.

This clonotype was counted many times. The rearrangement uses TRBV7-8 and TRBJ2-1; D possibly uses TRBD1 or TRBD2 (5 bases each). V lost 5 bases and J 3 bases, leaving 14 bases between the germline ends. CDR1 is SGHVS, CDR2 FQNEAQ, per germline. This CDR3 contains 15 residues. The CDR3 DNA follows: TGTGCCAGCAGCCCTCATGGGGGTTTCTACAATGAGCAGTTCTTC. Its protein product is CASSPHGGFYNEQFF.

The chain couples TRBV24-1 to TRBJ2-5; 10 nucleotides match TRBD2. V trimming: 4 bases; J trimming: 5 bases; junction bases outside the gene matches: 6. In germline, CDR1 is KGHDR, CDR2 SFDVKD. This CDR3 has 15 amino acids. The CDR3 bases are TGTGCCACCAGTGAATGGACTAGCGGAGTGGAGACCCAGTACTTC. Its protein is CATSEWTSGVETQYF.

The table lists this clonotype with many counts. The V gene is TRBV20-1, the J gene TRBJ2-1, with D possibly being TRBD2 (6 bases). CDR1 is DFQATT, CDR2 SNEGSKA, per germline (reference sequence). Trimming took 5 bases from V and 2 from J, leaving 13 bases between them. This CDR3 has 14 residues. This CDR3 reads CSAVERVTYNEQFF. The DNA of the CDR3 is TGCAGTGCTGTGGAGCGGGTTACCTACAATGAGCAGTTCTTC.

This clonotype has a count of ten or more. This rearrangement joins TRBV5-6 to TRBJ2-7, with a possible D match to TRBD2 (5 bases). The CDR3 extends over 16 amino acids. V was pared by 4 bases and J by 2 bases, with 19 bases between. Germline-derived CDR1 and CDR2 are SGHDT and YYEEEE. The DNA for the CDR3 is TGTGCCAGCAGCCGGGAAATCGCCAGTTCCCCCTACGAGCAGTACTTC. Translation gives CASSREIASSPYEQYF.

This clonotype was found a few times. The rearrangement joins TRBV2 to TRBJ2-7; 7 positions match TRBD1. Per germline, CDR1 SNHLY and CDR2 FYNNEI. V gave up 6 bases and J gave up 0 bases; unmatched junction bases: 2. The CDR3 is made up of 13 amino acids. CDR3 nucleotides: TGTGCCAGCAGAGGGACAGTCTCCTACGAGCAGTACTTC. Translating gives CASRGTVSYEQYF.